The 21 T cell receptor beta chains below were found in one sample sequenced in a study of blood T cell repertoires in COVID-19. Here immunoSEQ multiplex PCR was the method, and the copy in TCRdb shows in-frame clones only, minus some. This sample yields around 250,000 clones, of which around 90% are seen a single time; around 1.9% belongs to the top ten. What was sequenced was peripheral blood. These receptor sequences come from a woman aged 60 to 75 with COVID-19, enrolled during active disease.

The genes are TRBV7-9 and TRBJ2-1, with 8 positions matching TRBD2. CDR1 is SEHNR and CDR2 is FQNEAQ in the germline V gene (reference sequence). The CDR3 extends over 16 amino acids. V dropped 0 bases and J dropped 0; count of bases not matched to a gene: 1. CDR3 region: CASSLASGISYNEQFF. The CDR3 DNA sequence: TGTGCCAGCAGCTTAGCTAGCGGGATCTCCTACAATGAGCAGTTCTTC.

The gene calls are TRBV6-4 and TRBJ1-1, with TRBD1 as a possible D gene (6 bases). Germline CDR1 reads MRHNA; CDR2 reads SNTAGT. Trimming left V 5 bases short and J 0 bases short, with 7 bases between. The CDR3 covers 13 residues. The CDR3 region is CASSYRVNTEAFF. CDR3 nucleotides: TGTGCCAGCAGTTACAGGGTGAACACTGAAGCTTTCTTT.

Turning to this clone: The sample contains more than one DNA sequence encoding this CDR3. This chain connects TRBV19 to TRBJ1-3; a weak D match, TRBD1 (5 bases). This CDR3 is built from 14 residues. V lost 3 bases to trimming and J lost 3 bases, with 9 bases between them. Germline V gene lookup returns CDR1 LNHDA and CDR2 SQIVND (reference sequence). CDR3 bases: TGTGCCAGTAGTATTCGGGGGAGTGGAAACACCATATATTTT. Its translation is CASSIRGSGNTIYF.

The gene calls are TRBV6-5 and TRBJ1-2; TRBD1 aligns across 7 bases. Germline-derived CDR1 and CDR2 are MNHEY and SVGAGI. J lost 7 bases, V lost 6 bases, and 8 bases had no gene match. This CDR3 contains 13 residues. CDR3 residues: CASSPTGRVGYTF. Written as DNA, the CDR3 is TGTGCCAGCAGCCCGACAGGGCGAGTTGGCTACACCTTC.

This clone appeared a few times. J is TRBJ2-7 and V is TRBV7-7, with D perhaps matching TRBD2 (5 bases). V lost 5 bases, J lost 1 base, and 18 bases lay in between. Looked up from germline, CDR1 is SSHAT and CDR2 is FNYEAQ (reference sequence). The CDR3 length is 16 residues. The CDR3 protein is CASSPNSQPGSYEQYF. CDR3 coding DNA: TGTGCCAGCAGCCCTAACAGCCAACCGGGGTCCTACGAGCAGTACTTC.

In this sample, this clone turned up once. This chain uses TRBV4-1 with TRBJ1-1; D might be TRBD1 (5 bases). Germline V lookup: CDR1 MGHRA, CDR2 YSYEKL. This CDR3 has 13 residues. The V end lost 0 bases, the J end lost 8 bases, and 10 bases lay between the germline ends. The CDR3: CASSQDRRGEAFF. CDR3 nucleotide sequence: TGCGCCAGCAGCCAAGATCGAAGGGGCGAAGCTTTCTTT.

The chain recombines TRBV7-3 with TRBJ2-1; D is ambiguous. The CDR3 contains 15 residues. CDR1 is SGHTA, CDR2 FQGTGA, per germline. Between the trimmed V and J ends, which lost 0 bases and 7 bases, there was a span of 13 bases. The CDR3 sequence is CASSLTQAIRNEQFF. The CDR3 DNA reads TGTGCCAGCAGCTTAACCCAGGCTATCAGGAATGAGCAGTTCTTC.

This clone is a singleton in its sample. The chain combines TRBV19 with TRBJ1-3; 7 nucleotides match TRBD1. This CDR3 is 20 amino acids long. The germline CDR1 and CDR2 sequences are LNHDA and SQIVND (reference sequence). V lost 5 bases and J lost 0; bases outside the gene matches: 19. This CDR3 is CASSAAPDTTGKISGNTIYF. As DNA, the CDR3 is TGTGCCAGTAGTGCCGCTCCGGATACGACAGGGAAAATCTCTGGAAACACCATATATTTT.

The chain has TRBV30 and TRBJ2-7; TRBD1 matches 8 bases. CDR3 size: 13 residues. Looked up from germline, CDR1 is GTSNPN and CDR2 is SVGIG (reference sequence). V lost 8 bases and J lost 0; bases outside the gene matches: 6. The CDR3 DNA reads as TGTGCCGGGCACAGGGGGTACTCCTACGAGCAGTACTTC. Encoded protein: CAGHRGYSYEQYF. Supplemented by reference TRBV30 and TRBJ2-7, the full variable domain reads SQTIHQWPATLVQPVGSPLSLECTVEGTSNPNLYWYRQAAGRGLQLLFYSVGIGQISSEVPQNLSASRPQDRQFILSSKKLLLSDSGFYLCAGHRGYSYEQYFGPGTRLTVT.

The chain links TRBV2 to TRBJ2-1; 9 bases agree with TRBD2. J gave up 4 bases and V 8 bases, and 9 bases lay outside the gene matches. CDR1 SNHLY and CDR2 FYNNEI come from the germline V gene. The CDR3 consists of 15 residues. The CDR3 sequence: CASGSSSGGYNEQFF. The CDR3 coding sequence is TGTGCCAGCGGATCGAGTAGCGGGGGTTACAATGAGCAGTTCTTC.

The CDR3 DNA sequence: TGTGCCAGTAGTATCGGGGGTAATGAAAAACTGTTTTTT. It is translated as CASSIGGNEKLFF. The V and J genes are TRBV19 and TRBJ1-4; D is perhaps TRBD1 (5 bases). V lost 3 bases to trimming and J lost 4 bases, with 6 bases between them. This CDR3 is 13 amino acids long. CDR1 LNHDA and CDR2 SQIVND come from the germline V gene (reference sequence).

J is TRBJ2-3 and V is TRBV20-1; 8 nucleotides match TRBD2. The CDR3 sequence is 11 residues long. Per the germline V gene, CDR1 is DFQATT and CDR2 is SNEGSKA (reference sequence). CDR3 region: CAGGATDTQYF. CDR3 bases: TGCGCGGGGGGTGCCACAGATACGCAGTATTTT.

The DNA of the CDR3 is TGTGCCAGCAGTTTATCCGGACAGGGGGAACGTTATGGCTACACCTTC. It codes for CASSLSGQGERYGYTF. The chain recombines TRBV27 with TRBJ1-2; 10 nucleotides align to TRBD1. The trim removed 0 bases at V and 5 bases at J, leaving 6 bases unmatched. The germline CDR1 and CDR2 sequences are MNHEY and SMNVEV (reference sequence). This CDR3 is built from 16 residues.

This sequence joins TRBV10-3 and TRBJ1-1; 7 bases are shared with TRBD1. The germline CDR1 and CDR2 sequences are ENHRY and SYGVKD. This CDR3 contains 15 residues. The ends lost 3 bases at V and 6 bases at J; junction bases unmatched: 10. The CDR3 here is CAISERDRDISEAFF. The DNA for the CDR3 is TGTGCCATCAGTGAACGAGACAGGGATATTTCTGAAGCTTTCTTT.

The V gene is TRBV6-2 or TRBV6-3, the J gene TRBJ1-1; TRBD1 might be the D (5 bases). Germline CDR1 is MNHEY and CDR2 is SVGEGT. The CDR3 runs 14 residues. V was clipped by 2 bases and J by 1 base, with 8 bases between them. The DNA for the CDR3 is TGTGCCAGCAGTTACCGGAGGGGGAACACTGAAGCTTTCTTT. This codes for CASSYRRGNTEAFF.

The rearrangement joins TRBV5-8 to TRBJ2-3, with TRBD2 matching 11 bases. J lost 2 bases, V lost 5 bases, and 4 bases had no gene match. The germline gives CDR1 SGHTS, CDR2 YDEGEE. The CDR3 covers 15 residues. The CDR3 DNA sequence: TGTGCCAGCAGGACTAGCGGGGCCCTCACAGATACGCAGTATTTT. Its protein product is CASRTSGALTDTQYF.

The chain couples TRBV14 to TRBJ1-1; D is undetermined. V was clipped by 4 bases and J by 0 bases, with 12 bases between them. Germline CDR1 reads SGHDN; CDR2 reads FVKESK. CDR3 length: 15 amino acids. The CDR3 DNA reads as TGTGCCAGCAGCCCCCCCCCAACTTTGAACACTGAAGCTTTCTTT. Translating gives CASSPPPTLNTEAFF.

This clone has a single count. J is TRBJ1-2 and V is TRBV6-5; possible D gene TRBD1, 6 bases. With 4 bases removed from V and 7 bases from J, the gap between germline ends came to 16 bases. Germline lookup yields CDR1 MNHEY and CDR2 SVGAGI. The CDR3 covers 14 residues. The CDR3 DNA sequence: TGTGCCAGCAGTTCCTTGGGGGGGGCGAGTGGCTACACCTTC. Residues: CASSSLGGASGYTF.

The chain is built from TRBV15 and TRBJ2-4, with 8 bases that match TRBD1. The CDR3 sequence is 14 residues long. Germline V gives CDR1 LNHNV, CDR2 YYDKDF (reference sequence). Germline trimming cut 4 bases from V and 6 bases from J; bases unmatched to any gene: 5. CDR3 nucleotide sequence: TGTGCCACCAGCAAGGACAGGGTGGGAAACATTCAGTACTTC. Amino acids: CATSKDRVGNIQYF.

As regards this clone: The junction departs from the called germline gene at one end, perhaps through a read error. The V call is TRBV7-9, the J call TRBJ2-1, with TRBD2 identical over 7 bases. Germline V CDR1 and CDR2: SEHNR, FQNEAQ (reference sequence). The CDR3 runs to 14 residues. The CDR3 coding sequence is TGTGCCAGCAGCTTAGCGCGGTGGCGGGAGCCCGGGATCTTC. Encoded protein: CASSLARWREPGIF.

The chain is built from TRBV10-2 and TRBJ2-2; 7 bases map to TRBD1. Trimming cost V 8 bases and J 3 bases; bases outside gene matches: 6. Per the germline V gene, CDR1 is WSHSY and CDR2 is SAAADI. The CDR3 runs 14 residues. As DNA, the CDR3 is TGCGCCAGCGGCCGGGACAGCGACACCGGGGAGCTGTTTTTT. Protein product: CASGRDSDTGELFF.